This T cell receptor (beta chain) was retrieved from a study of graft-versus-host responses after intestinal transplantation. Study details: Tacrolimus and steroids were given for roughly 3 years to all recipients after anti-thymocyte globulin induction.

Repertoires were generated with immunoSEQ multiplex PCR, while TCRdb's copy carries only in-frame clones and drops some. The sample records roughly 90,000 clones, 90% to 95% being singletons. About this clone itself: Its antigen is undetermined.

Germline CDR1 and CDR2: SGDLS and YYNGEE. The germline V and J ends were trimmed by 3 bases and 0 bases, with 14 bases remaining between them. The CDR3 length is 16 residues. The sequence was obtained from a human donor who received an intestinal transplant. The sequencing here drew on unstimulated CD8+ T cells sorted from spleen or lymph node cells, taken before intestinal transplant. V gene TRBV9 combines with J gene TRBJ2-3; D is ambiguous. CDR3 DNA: TGTGCCAGCAGCGCACGCTCCTTTGCTAGCACAGATACGCAGTATTTT. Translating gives CASSARSFASTDTQYF. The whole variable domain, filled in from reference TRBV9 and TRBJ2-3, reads DSGVTQTPKHLITATGQRVTLRCSPRSGDLSVYWYQQSLDQGLQFLIQYYNGEERAKGNILERFSAQQFPDLHSELNLSSLELGDSALYFCASSARSFASTDTQYFGPGTRLTVL.